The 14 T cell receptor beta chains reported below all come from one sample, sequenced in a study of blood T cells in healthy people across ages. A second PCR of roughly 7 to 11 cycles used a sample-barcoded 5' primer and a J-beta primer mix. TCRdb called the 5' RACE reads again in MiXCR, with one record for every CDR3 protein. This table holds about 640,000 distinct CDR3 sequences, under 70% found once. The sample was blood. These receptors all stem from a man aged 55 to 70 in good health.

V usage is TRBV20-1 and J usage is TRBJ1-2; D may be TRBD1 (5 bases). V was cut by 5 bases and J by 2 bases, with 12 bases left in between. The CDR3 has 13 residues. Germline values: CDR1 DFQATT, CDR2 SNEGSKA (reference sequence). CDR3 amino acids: CSARPRVNYGYTF. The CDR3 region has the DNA TGCAGTGCTCGGCCCAGGGTGAACTATGGCTACACCTTC.

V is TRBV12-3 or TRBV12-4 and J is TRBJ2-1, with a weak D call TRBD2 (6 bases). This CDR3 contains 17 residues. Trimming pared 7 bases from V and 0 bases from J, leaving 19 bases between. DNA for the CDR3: TGTGCCAGCACCACTGCTGGCGGGGCGCCCTCCTACAATGAGCAGTTCTTC. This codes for CASTTAGGAPSYNEQFF.

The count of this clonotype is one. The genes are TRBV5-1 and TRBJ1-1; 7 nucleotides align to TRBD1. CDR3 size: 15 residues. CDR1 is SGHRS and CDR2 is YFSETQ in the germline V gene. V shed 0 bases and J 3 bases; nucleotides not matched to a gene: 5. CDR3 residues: CASSLDRGFDTEAFF. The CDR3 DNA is TGCGCCAGCAGCTTGGACAGGGGCTTCGACACTGAAGCTTTCTTT. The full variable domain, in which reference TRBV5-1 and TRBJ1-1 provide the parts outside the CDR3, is KAGVTQTPRYLIKTRGQQVTLSCSPISGHRSVSWYQQTPGQGLQFLFEYFSETQRNKGNFPGRFSGRQFSNSRSEMNVSTLELGDSALYLCASSLDRGFDTEAFFGQGTRLTVV.

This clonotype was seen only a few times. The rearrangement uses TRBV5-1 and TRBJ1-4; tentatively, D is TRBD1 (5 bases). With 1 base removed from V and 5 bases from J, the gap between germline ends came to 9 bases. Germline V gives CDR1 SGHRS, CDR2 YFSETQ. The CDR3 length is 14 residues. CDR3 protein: CASSLTAGNEKLFF. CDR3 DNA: TGCGCCAGCAGCTTGACGGCAGGGAATGAAAAACTGTTTTTT.

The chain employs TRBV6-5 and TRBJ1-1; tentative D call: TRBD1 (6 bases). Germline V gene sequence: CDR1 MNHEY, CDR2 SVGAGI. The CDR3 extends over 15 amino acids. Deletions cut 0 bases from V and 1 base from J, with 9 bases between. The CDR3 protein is CASSYSRQENTEAFF. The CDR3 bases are TGTGCCAGCAGTTACTCTAGACAGGAGAACACTGAAGCTTTCTTT.

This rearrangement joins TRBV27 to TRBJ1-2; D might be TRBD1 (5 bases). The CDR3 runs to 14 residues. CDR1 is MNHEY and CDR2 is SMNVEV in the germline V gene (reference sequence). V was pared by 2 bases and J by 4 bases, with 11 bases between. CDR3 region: CASSLSGDLYGYTF. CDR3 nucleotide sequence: TGTGCCAGCAGTTTAAGCGGGGACCTCTATGGCTACACCTTC.

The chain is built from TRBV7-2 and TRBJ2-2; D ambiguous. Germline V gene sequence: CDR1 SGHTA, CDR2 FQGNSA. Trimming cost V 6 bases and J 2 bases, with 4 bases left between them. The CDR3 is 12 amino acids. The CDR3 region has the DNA TGTGCCAGCAGTCGAAACACCGGGGAGCTGTTTTTT. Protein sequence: CASSRNTGELFF. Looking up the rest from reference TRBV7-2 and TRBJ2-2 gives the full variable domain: GAGVSQSPSNKVTEKGKDVELRCDPISGHTALYWYRQSLGQGLEFLIYFQGNSAPDKSGLPSDRFSAERTGGSVSTLTIQRTQQEDSAVYLCASSRNTGELFFGEGSRLTVL.

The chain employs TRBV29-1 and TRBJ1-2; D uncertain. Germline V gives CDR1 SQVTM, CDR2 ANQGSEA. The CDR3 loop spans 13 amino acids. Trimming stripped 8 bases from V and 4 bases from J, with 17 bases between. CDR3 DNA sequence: TGCAGCCCTGACCCCCGGACGCCCTATGGCTACACCTTC. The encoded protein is CSPDPRTPYGYTF.

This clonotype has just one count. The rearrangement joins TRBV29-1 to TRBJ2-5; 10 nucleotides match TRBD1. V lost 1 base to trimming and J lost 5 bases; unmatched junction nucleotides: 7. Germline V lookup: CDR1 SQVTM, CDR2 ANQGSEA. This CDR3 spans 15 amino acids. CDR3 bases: TGCAGCGTTGAAGGGACGACAGGGGGCCGGGAGACCCAGTACTTC. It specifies CSVEGTTGGRETQYF.

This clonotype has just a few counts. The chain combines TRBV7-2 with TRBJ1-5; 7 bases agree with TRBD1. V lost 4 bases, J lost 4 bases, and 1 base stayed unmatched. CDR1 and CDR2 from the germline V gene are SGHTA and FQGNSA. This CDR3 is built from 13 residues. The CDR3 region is CASSWDRNQPQHF. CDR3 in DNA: TGTGCCAGCAGCTGGGACAGAAATCAGCCCCAGCATTTT.

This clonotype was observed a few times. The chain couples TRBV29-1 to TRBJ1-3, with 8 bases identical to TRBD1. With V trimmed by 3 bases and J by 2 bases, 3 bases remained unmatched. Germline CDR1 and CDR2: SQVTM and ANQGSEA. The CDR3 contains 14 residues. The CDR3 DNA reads TGCAGCGTTGAGACAGGGGAGACTGGAAACACCATATATTTT. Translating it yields CSVETGETGNTIYF.

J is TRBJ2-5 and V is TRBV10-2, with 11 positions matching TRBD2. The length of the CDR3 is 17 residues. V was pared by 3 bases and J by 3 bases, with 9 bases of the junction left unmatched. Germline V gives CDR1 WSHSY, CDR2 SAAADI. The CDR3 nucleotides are TGCGCCAGCAGTGATAATAGCGGGGGGGCCAACGAAGAGACCCAGTACTTC. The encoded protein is CASSDNSGGANEETQYF.

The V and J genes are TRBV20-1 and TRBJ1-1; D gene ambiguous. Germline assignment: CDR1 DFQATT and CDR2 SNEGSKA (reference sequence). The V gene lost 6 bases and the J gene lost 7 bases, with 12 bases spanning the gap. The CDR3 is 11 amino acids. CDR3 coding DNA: TGCAGTGCAACGATGGAGATTGAAGCTTTCTTT. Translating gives CSATMEIEAFF.

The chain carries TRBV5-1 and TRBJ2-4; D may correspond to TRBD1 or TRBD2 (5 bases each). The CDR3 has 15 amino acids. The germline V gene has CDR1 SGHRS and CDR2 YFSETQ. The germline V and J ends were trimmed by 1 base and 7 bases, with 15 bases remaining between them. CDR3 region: CASSLSGTRDNIQYF. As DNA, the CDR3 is TGCGCCAGCAGCTTGTCGGGGACCCGGGATAACATTCAGTACTTC.